The T cell receptor (beta chain) described here comes from a study of OX40 agonist ivuxolimab in advanced cancers. The study's findings and limits: CD4+ T cells averaged fewer expanded clones than CD8+ T cells.

The CDR3 has 15 amino acids. V dropped 5 bases and J dropped 0; count of bases not matched to a gene: 7. CDR1 MNHEY and CDR2 SMNVEV come from the germline V gene (reference sequence). As regards this clone: Its antigen remains unknown.

Clones were read by immunoSEQ multiplex PCR, and TCRdb kept only the in-frame ones, dropping some. The sample records roughly 80,000 clones, roughly 88% being singletons. The source is an adult with an advanced solid tumor such as melanoma, head and neck, liver or kidney cancer. The genes are TRBV27 and TRBJ2-7; the match to TRBD2 covers 7 bases. The source was CD4+ or CD8+ T cells sorted from blood, collected in a trial of the OX40 agonist ivuxolimab. The CDR3 DNA reads as TGTGCCAGCAGTAAAGCGGGGACGATCTCCTACGAGCAGTACTTC. It specifies CASSKAGTISYEQYF.